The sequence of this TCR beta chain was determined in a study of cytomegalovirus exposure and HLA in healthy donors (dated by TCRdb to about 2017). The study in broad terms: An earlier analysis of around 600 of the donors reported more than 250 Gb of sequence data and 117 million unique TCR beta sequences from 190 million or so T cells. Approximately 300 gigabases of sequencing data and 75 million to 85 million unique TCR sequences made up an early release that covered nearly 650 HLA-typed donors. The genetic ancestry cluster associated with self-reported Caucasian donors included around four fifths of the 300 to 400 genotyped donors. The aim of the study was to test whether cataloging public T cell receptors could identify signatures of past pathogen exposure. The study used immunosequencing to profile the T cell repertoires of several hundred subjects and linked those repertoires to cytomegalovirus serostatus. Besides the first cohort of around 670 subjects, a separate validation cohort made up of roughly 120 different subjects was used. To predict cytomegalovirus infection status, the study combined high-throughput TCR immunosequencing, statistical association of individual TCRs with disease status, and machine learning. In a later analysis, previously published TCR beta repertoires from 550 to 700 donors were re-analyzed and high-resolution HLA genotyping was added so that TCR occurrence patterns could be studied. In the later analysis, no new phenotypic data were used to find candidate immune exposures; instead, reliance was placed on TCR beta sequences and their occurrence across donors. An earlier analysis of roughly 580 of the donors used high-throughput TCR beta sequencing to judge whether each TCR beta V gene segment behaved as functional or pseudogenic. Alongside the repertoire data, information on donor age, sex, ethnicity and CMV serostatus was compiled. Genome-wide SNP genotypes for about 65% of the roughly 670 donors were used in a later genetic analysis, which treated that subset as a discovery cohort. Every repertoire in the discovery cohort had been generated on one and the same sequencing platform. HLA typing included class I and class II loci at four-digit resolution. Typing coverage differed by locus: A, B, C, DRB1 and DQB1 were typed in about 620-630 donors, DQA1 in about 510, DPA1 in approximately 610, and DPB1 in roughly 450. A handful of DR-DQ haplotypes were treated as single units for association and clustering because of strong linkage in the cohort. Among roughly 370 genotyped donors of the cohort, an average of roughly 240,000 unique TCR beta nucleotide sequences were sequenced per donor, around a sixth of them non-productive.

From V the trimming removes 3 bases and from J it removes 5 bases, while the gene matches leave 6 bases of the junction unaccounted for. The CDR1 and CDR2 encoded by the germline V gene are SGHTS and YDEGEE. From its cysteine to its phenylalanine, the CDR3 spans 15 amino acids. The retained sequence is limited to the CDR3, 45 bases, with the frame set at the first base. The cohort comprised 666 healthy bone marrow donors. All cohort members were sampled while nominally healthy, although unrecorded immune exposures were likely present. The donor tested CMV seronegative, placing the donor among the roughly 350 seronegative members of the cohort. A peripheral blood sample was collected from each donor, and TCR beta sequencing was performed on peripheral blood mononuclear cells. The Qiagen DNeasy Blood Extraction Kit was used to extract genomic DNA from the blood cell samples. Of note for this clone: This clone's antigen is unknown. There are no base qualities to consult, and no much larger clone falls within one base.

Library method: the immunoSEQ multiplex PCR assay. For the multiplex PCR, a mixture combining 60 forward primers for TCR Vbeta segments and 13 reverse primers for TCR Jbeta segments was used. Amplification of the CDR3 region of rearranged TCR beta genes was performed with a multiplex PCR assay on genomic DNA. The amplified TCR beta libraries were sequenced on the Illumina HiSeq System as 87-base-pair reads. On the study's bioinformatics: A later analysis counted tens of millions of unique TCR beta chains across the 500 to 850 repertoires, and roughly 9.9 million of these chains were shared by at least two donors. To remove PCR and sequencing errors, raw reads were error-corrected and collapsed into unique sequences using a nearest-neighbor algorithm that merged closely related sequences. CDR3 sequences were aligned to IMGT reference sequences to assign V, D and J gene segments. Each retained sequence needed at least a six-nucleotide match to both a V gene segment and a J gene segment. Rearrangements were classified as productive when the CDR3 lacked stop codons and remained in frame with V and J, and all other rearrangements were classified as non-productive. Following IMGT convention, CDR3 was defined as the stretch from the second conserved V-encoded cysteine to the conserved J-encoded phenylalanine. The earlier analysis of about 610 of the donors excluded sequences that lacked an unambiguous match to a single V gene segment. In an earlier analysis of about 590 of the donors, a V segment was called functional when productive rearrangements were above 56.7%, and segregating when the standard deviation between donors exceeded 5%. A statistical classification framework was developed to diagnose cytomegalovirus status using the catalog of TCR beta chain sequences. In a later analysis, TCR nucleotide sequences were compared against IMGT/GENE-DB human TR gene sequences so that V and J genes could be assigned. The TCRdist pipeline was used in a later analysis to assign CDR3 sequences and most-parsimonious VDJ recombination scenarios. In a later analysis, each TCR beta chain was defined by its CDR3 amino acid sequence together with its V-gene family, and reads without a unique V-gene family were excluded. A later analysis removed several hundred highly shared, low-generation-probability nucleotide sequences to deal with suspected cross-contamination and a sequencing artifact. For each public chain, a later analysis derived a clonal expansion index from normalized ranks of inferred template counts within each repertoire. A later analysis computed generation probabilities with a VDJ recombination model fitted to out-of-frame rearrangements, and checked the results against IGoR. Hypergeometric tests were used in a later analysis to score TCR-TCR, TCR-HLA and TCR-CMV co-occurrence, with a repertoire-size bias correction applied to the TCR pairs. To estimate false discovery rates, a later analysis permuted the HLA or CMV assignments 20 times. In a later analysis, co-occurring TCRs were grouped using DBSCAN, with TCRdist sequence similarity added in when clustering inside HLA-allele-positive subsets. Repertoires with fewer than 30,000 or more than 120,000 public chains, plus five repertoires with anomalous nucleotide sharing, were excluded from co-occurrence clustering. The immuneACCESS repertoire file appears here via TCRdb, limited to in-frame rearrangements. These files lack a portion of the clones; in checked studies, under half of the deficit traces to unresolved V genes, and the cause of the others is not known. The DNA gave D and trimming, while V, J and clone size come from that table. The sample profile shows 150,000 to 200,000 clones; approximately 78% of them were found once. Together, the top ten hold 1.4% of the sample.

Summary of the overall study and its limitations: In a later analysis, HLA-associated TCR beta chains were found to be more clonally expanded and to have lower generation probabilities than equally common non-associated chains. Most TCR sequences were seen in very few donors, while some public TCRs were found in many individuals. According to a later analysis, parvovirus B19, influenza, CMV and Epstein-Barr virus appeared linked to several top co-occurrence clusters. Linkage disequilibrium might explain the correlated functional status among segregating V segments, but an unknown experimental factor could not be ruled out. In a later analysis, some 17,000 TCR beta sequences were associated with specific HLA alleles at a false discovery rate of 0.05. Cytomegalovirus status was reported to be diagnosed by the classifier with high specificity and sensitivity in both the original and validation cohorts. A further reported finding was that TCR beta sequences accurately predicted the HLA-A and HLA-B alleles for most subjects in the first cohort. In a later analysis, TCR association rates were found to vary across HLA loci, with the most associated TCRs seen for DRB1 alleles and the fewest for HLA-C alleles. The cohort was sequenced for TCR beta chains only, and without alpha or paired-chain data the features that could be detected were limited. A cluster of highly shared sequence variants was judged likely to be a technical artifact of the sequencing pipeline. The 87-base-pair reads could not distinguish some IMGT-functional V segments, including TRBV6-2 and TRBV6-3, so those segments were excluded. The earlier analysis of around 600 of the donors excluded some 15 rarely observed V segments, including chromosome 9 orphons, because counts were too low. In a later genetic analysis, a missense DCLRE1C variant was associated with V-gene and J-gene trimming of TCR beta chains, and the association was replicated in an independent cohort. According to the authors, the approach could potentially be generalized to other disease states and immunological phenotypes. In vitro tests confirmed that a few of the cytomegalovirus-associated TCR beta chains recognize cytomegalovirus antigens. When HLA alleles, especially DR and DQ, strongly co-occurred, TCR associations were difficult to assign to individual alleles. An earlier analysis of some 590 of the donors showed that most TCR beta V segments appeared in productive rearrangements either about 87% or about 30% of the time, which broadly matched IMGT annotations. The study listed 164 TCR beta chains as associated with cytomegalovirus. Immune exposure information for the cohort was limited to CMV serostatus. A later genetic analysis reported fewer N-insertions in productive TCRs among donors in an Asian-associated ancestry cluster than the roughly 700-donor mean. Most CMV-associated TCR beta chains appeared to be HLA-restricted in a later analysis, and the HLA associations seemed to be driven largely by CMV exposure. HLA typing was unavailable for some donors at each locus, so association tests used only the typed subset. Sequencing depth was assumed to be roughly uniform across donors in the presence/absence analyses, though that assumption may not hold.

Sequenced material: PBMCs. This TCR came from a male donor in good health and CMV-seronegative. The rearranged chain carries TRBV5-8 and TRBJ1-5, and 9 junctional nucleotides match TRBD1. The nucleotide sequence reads TGTGCCAGCAGCTCCCGGGACAGGGACGATCAGCCCCAGCATTTT. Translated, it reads CASSSRDRDDQPQHF.